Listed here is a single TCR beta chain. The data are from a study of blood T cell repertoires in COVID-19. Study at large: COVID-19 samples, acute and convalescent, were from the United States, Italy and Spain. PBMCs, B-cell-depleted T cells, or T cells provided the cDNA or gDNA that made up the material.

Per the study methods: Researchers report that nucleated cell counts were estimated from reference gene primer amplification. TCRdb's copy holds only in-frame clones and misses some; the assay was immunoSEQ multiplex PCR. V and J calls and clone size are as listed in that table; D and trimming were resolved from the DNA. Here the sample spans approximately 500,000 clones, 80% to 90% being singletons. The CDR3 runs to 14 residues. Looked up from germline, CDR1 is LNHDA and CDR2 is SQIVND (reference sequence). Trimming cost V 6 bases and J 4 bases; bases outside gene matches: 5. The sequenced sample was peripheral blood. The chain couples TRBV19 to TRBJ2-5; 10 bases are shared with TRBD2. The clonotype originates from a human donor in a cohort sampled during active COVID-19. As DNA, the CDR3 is TGTGCCAGTAGCAACTTAGCGGGAGGAGAGACCCAGTACTTC. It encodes CASSNLAGGETQYF.